This TCR beta chain stems from a study of blood T cell repertoires in COVID-19. This CDR3 region has 16 residues. Germline V gives CDR1 SGHAT, CDR2 FQNNGV. Trimming took off 5 bases at V and 11 bases at J, with 25 bases between the two ends. Sequencing was performed with immunoSEQ multiplex PCR; in TCRdb, only in-frame clones are kept and a portion is missing. The sample carries about 190,000 clones, more than 75% recorded once. This clone was detected only once. The rearrangement uses TRBV11-2 and TRBJ2-1; possible D gene TRBD2, 6 bases. The TCR was taken from a woman between 50 and 59 years old who had recovered from COVID-19. The sequencing sample was made of PBMCs or T cells enriched from blood (not recorded which). CDR3 DNA sequence: TGTGCCAGCAGCCCCAGCTGGGGACTCCGTCAAGGGAAGCAGTTCTTC. Translated: CASSPSWGLRQGKQFF.